This T cell receptor (beta chain) was retrieved from a study of identical twins. The CDR3 length is 15 residues. With 0 bases removed from V and 5 bases from J, the gap between germline ends came to 11 bases. CDR1 is MNHEY, CDR2 SVGEGT, per germline. Broader study findings: Memory repertoires showed no such pattern, whereas abundant cord blood beta clonotypes carried fewer insertions.

TCRdb called the 5' RACE reads again in MiXCR, with one record for every CDR3 protein. The sample holds 400,000 to 550,000 distinct CDR3 sequences, around 20% seen once. This clonotype has more than one count but fewer than ten. No antigen is known for it. In addition, the sample was reused for a study of T cells expressing NK-cell markers.

This chain uses TRBV6-2 or TRBV6-3 with TRBJ2-1; no reliable D call. The sample comprised CD4+ T cells sorted from blood. The TCR comes from a woman in her late teens or twenties in good health. The CDR3 nucleotides are TGTGCCAGCAGTTACTCCGGCCTCCTCGACAATGAGCAGTTCTTC. Protein: CASSYSGLLDNEQFF.